These 27 T cell receptor beta chains came from one sample sequenced in a study of regulatory T cells in long-lasting Graves disease. Both iRepertoire HTBI primers and Arm-PCR of CDR3 regions were used to build the TCR beta libraries. TCRdb re-derived calls from the multiplex PCR reads in MiXCR, one entry per CDR3 protein. This table has under 400,000 distinct CDR3 sequences, 16% appearing once. Time point: newly diagnosed GD, antithyroid drugs for less than 3 months. Following extraction of RNA from PBMCs, that RNA was used to make the TCR library. The sample also formed part of further work on T cells in Graves' hyperthyroidism and ophthalmopathy.

Source: peripheral blood mononuclear cells (PBMCs), taken at new diagnosis, from a patient treated with antithyroid drugs. The receptors stem from a man aged 40-50 years with Graves disease.

This clonotype was counted ten times or more. An end of the junction does not agree with germline; a read error may underlie this. DNA of the CDR3: TGTGCCAGCAGTTCTCCCGATTTAGGGCAGGGAGGTTTGGACTTC. Its protein product is CASSSPDLGQGGLDF. The chain employs TRBV27 and TRBJ2-7, with D tentatively TRBD2 (6 bases). The CDR3 extends over 15 amino acids. The germline V gene encodes CDR1 MNHEY and CDR2 SMNVEV (reference sequence).

This clonotype was counted many times. One end of the junction fails to match germline, which may point to a read error. This rearrangement joins TRBV7-9 to TRBJ2-7, with D tentatively TRBD1 (6 bases). Germline V gives CDR1 SEHNR, CDR2 FQNEAQ (reference sequence). The CDR3 consists of 14 residues. The CDR3 region has the DNA TGTGCCAGCAGCATAGCTGGACAGAGTTCTGTTTTTCTTTTC. It encodes CASSIAGQSSVFLF.

The chain employs TRBV7-9 and TRBJ2-3, with TRBD1 matching over 7 bases. The CDR3 spans 14 residues. Germline V CDR1 and CDR2: SEHNR, FQNEAQ (reference sequence). Trimming removed 7 bases from V and 0 bases from J; junction bases left unmatched: 4. CDR3 nucleotide sequence: TGTGCCAGCACCCGGGGACAGAGCACAGATACGCAGTATTTT. Amino acids: CASTRGQSTDTQYF. The full variable domain, rest sourced from reference TRBV7-9 and TRBJ2-3, is DTGVSQNPRHKITKRGQNVTFRCDPISEHNRLYWYRQTLGQGPEFLTYFQNEAQLEKSRLLSDRFSAERPKGSFSTLEIQRTEQGDSAMYLCASTRGQSTDTQYFGPGTRLTVL.

This clonotype was recorded many times. The J gene is TRBJ1-2, the V gene TRBV20-1; D is unclear. The V gene lost 3 bases and the J gene lost 6 bases, with 14 bases spanning the gap. The CDR3 totals 13 residues. The germline gives CDR1 DFQATT, CDR2 SNEGSKA (reference sequence). The CDR3 DNA reads TGCAGTGCTAGGTTCGTGGAGACGGATGGCTACACCTTC. Amino acids: CSARFVETDGYTF.

The table lists this clonotype with a few counts. The rearrangement joins TRBV20-1 to TRBJ1-2; possible D gene TRBD1, 6 bases. The CDR3 contains 14 residues. CDR1 and CDR2 (germline): DFQATT, SNEGSKA (reference sequence). Trimming removed 5 bases from V and 3 bases from J, with 16 bases in between. CDR3 in amino acids: CSALSGQLDYGYTF. The DNA for the CDR3 is TGCAGTGCTCTATCCGGACAGTTAGACTATGGCTACACCTTC.

This clonotype was counted only a few times. The rearrangement links TRBV6-1 to TRBJ2-5; tentative D call: TRBD1 (5 bases). The CDR3 covers 15 residues. The ends were cut back, 3 bases at V and 5 bases at J, with 16 bases in the middle. Germline assignment: CDR1 MNHNS and CDR2 SASEGT. The CDR3 loop reads CASSEGQGHYETQYF. CDR3 nucleotide sequence: TGTGCCAGCAGTGAGGGGCAGGGTCATTACGAGACCCAGTACTTC.

There are many counts of this clonotype. The chain couples TRBV6-1 to TRBJ1-5, with 9 bases lining up with TRBD1. Germline CDR1 MNHNS, CDR2 SASEGT. Trimming cost V 5 bases and J 6 bases; bases outside gene matches: 14. The CDR3 contains 17 residues. The CDR3 loop reads CASSPHRRDRAFQPQHF. Here the CDR3 DNA reads TGTGCCAGCAGTCCTCATCGACGGGACAGGGCGTTTCAGCCCCAGCATTTT.

The sample holds many counts of this clonotype. The chain combines TRBV7-2 with TRBJ2-3, with D uncertain. The germline V and J ends were trimmed by 3 bases and 5 bases, with 9 bases remaining between them. The CDR3 is made up of 13 amino acids. Germline V lookup: CDR1 SGHTA, CDR2 FQGNSA. For the CDR3, the DNA is TGTGCCAGCAGCTTCCACTCAGGAGATACGCAGTATTTT. Translating gives CASSFHSGDTQYF.

The chain joins TRBV19 to TRBJ2-6; possible D gene TRBD1, 5 bases. V was pared by 1 base and J by 0 bases, with 13 bases between. The CDR3 is 18 residues long. CDR1 LNHDA and CDR2 SQIVND come from the germline V gene (reference sequence). CDR3 in DNA: TGTGCCAGTAGTATAGGGACACCCTCCAACTCTGGGGCCAACGTCCTGACTTTC. Its protein is CASSIGTPSNSGANVLTF.

The table lists this clonotype with a few counts. The J gene is TRBJ2-2, the V gene TRBV24-1; the match to TRBD1 covers 10 bases. The CDR3 is 17 residues long. Germline assignment: CDR1 KGHDR and CDR2 SFDVKD. Germline trimming cut 0 bases from V and 3 bases from J; bases unmatched to any gene: 3. The CDR3 DNA reads as TGTGCCACCAGTGATTTGCCCGGGACAGGGGACACCGGGGAGCTGTTTTTT. The encoded protein is CATSDLPGTGDTGELFF.

A remark on this clonotype: The conserved closing phenylalanine or tryptophan is absent in this CDR3, likely reflecting a read error. The rearrangement links TRBV2 to TRBJ2-1; D is perhaps TRBD2 (7 bases). V lost 3 bases and J 2 bases, leaving 14 bases between the germline ends. The length of the CDR3 is 16 residues. From germline, CDR1 is SNHLY and CDR2 FYNNEI. CDR3 nucleotide sequence: TGTGCCAGCAGTGATAGGGGGGGGGGAACCTACAATGAGCAGTTCCTC. It is translated as CASSDRGGGTYNEQFL.

Ten or more counts support this clonotype. This rearrangement joins TRBV6-1 to TRBJ2-5, with 7 bases aligning to TRBD2. The CDR3 consists of 15 residues. CDR1 MNHNS and CDR2 SASEGT come from the germline V gene. J lost 1 base, V lost 5 bases, and 7 bases had no gene match. This CDR3 reads CASSRLGEGQETQYF. The CDR3 region has the DNA TGTGCCAGCAGTCGCCTCGGGGAGGGCCAAGAGACCCAGTACTTC.

The sample holds many counts of this clonotype. The chain uses TRBV3-1 and TRBJ1-3, with 8 positions matching TRBD1. Germline CDR1 reads LGHDT; CDR2 reads YNNKEL (reference sequence). V shed 0 bases, J shed 4 bases, and the junction held 8 bases outside the gene matches. The CDR3 sequence is 17 residues long. The DNA for the CDR3 is TGTGCCAGCAGCCAAGACCCCCGGACAGGGCGAGGAAACACCATATATTTT. Amino acids: CASSQDPRTGRGNTIYF.

Many counts were recorded for this clonotype. The chain joins TRBV28 to TRBJ2-3; 12 bases are shared with TRBD1. This CDR3 is 16 amino acids long. V lost 3 bases and J lost 8; bases outside the gene matches: 9. CDR1 is MDHEN and CDR2 is SYDVKM in the germline V gene. The CDR3 protein is CASSLWGQGARGTQYF. The CDR3 nucleotides read TGTGCCAGCAGTTTGTGGGGACAGGGGGCGCGCGGTACGCAGTATTTT.

Concerning this clonotype itself: This could be a read error, since a much larger clone is one nucleotide away. The CDR3 does not close with the conserved phenylalanine or tryptophan, likely indicating a read error. The CDR3 sequence: CASSVSGGPGDTQYS. In DNA form, the CDR3 reads TGTGCCAGCAGCGTTAGCGGGGGGCCGGGAGATACGCAGTATTCT. This chain uses TRBV12-3 or TRBV12-4 with TRBJ2-3, with TRBD2 identical over 10 bases. The V segment lost 6 bases and the J segment 5 bases; nucleotides outside the gene matches: 8. The CDR3 sequence is 15 residues long.

In DNA form, the CDR3 reads TGTGCCAGCAGCCACACCACAGATACGCAGTATTTT. As protein: CASSHTTDTQYF. The V gene is TRBV5-5, the J gene TRBJ2-3; D gene uncertain. Germline loops: CDR1 SGHKS, CDR2 YYEKEE (reference sequence). The CDR3 has 12 residues. Trimming removed 4 bases from V and 2 bases from J, with 5 bases in between.

This clonotype was counted ten times or more. The V gene is TRBV11-3, the J gene TRBJ2-5, with D tentatively TRBD2 (5 bases). The CDR3 is 13 residues long. Trimming removed 8 bases at V and 5 bases at J, with 15 bases between. CDR1 and CDR2 (germline): SGHNT, YENEEA. The CDR3 DNA sequence: TGTGCCAGCGGCCGGGGAGTAAAGGAGACCCAGTACTTC. This translates into CASGRGVKETQYF.

In its sample, this clonotype was seen many times. The chain is built from TRBV6-2 or TRBV6-3 and TRBJ2-3; 8 positions agree with TRBD1. With V trimmed by 2 bases and J by 1 base, 5 bases remained unmatched. Germline V lookup: CDR1 MNHEY, CDR2 SVGEGT. The CDR3 has 16 residues. In nucleotides, the CDR3 is TGTGCCAGCAGTTACAATCAGGGGGCCGGCACAGATACGCAGTATTTT. Translating gives CASSYNQGAGTDTQYF.

Turning to this clonotype: Since a much larger clone is just one base distant, this may be a read error. The chain recombines TRBV6-1 with TRBJ2-1, with D tentatively TRBD1 or TRBD2 (6 bases each). The germline CDR1 and CDR2 sequences are MNHNS and SASEGT. The germline V and J ends were trimmed by 5 bases and 10 bases, with 18 bases remaining between them. CDR3 length equals 14 residues. The CDR3 DNA reads TGTGCCAGCAGTAAATTGGGGGGCAATATCGAGCAGTTCTTC. Protein: CASSKLGGNIEQFF.

The chain combines TRBV11-2 with TRBJ2-7; 9 nucleotides line up with TRBD1. This CDR3 is 15 amino acids long. Germline lookup yields CDR1 SGHAT and CDR2 FQNNGV. The ends lost 4 bases at V and 5 bases at J; junction bases unmatched: 9. Here the CDR3 DNA reads TGTGCCAGCAGCTCATACCGGGACAGGGAAAACGAGCAGTACTTC. Translated, it gives CASSSYRDRENEQYF.

Turning to this clonotype: A much larger clone differs by one base, so this may be a read error. J is TRBJ2-7 and V is TRBV28; 12 bases are shared with TRBD2. V lost 8 bases and J lost 2; bases outside the gene matches: 1. Germline V gene sequence: CDR1 MDHEN, CDR2 SYDVKM. CDR3 length equals 13 residues. CDR3 nucleotide sequence: TGTGCCAGCCTAGCGGGGGGGGCCTACGAGCAGTACTTC. Residues: CASLAGGAYEQYF.

The rearrangement uses TRBV18 and TRBJ2-3, with D possibly being TRBD1 or TRBD2 (7 bases each). V was clipped by 4 bases and J by 2 bases, with 13 bases between them. The CDR3 sequence is 15 residues long. Germline assignment: CDR1 KGHSH and CDR2 LQKENI. CDR3 bases: TGTGCCAGCTCACTTCAGGGGGGGCCCACAGATACGCAGTATTTT. This codes for CASSLQGGPTDTQYF.

This clonotype was seen a few times. This chain connects TRBV6-2 or TRBV6-3 to TRBJ2-5, with D uncertain. Germline assignment: CDR1 MNHEY and CDR2 SVGEGT. Trimming stripped 0 bases from V and 5 bases from J, with 13 bases between. This CDR3 contains 15 residues. The CDR3 protein is CASSYSNTYKETQYF. In DNA form, the CDR3 reads TGTGCCAGCAGTTACTCGAATACTTACAAGGAGACCCAGTACTTC.

Many counts were recorded for this clonotype. The chain couples TRBV3-1 to TRBJ2-2; a possible D gene is TRBD1 (6 bases). The CDR3 is 15 residues long. V was pared by 3 bases and J by 0 bases, with 8 bases between. Looked up from germline, CDR1 is LGHDT and CDR2 is YNNKEL (reference sequence). CDR3 sequence: CASSHRQANTGELFF. CDR3 nucleotides: TGTGCCAGCAGCCATCGACAGGCGAACACCGGGGAGCTGTTTTTT.

In this sample, this clonotype turned up many times. This rearrangement joins TRBV18 to TRBJ1-1; D unclear. Trimming shortened V by 3 bases and J by 0 bases, and 5 bases separated the two germline ends. Germline CDR1 KGHSH, CDR2 LQKENI. The CDR3 consists of 13 residues. This chain's CDR3 is CASSPSMNTEAFF. The CDR3 nucleotides read TGTGCCAGCTCACCCAGCATGAACACTGAAGCTTTCTTT.

This clonotype was counted at least ten times. This chain uses TRBV11-2 with TRBJ2-5; 8 bases align to TRBD1. The CDR3 is made up of 15 amino acids. Germline-derived CDR1 and CDR2 are SGHAT and FQNNGV. Unmatched junction bases numbered 10, after V lost 5 bases and J lost 5 bases. CDR3 nucleotide sequence: TGTGCCAGCAGCCTCATGACAGGGGATTTGGAGACCCAGTACTTC. The encoded protein is CASSLMTGDLETQYF.

The chain has TRBV11-2 and TRBJ1-5; TRBD1 is a possible D gene (6 bases). The CDR3 loop spans 17 amino acids. The V gene's germline CDR1 is SGHAT and CDR2 FQNNGV. V was trimmed by 0 bases and J by 6 bases, leaving 18 bases between them. The CDR3 spells CASSLEEGSGEPQPQHF. In nucleotides, the CDR3 is TGTGCCAGCAGCTTAGAAGAGGGGTCAGGGGAGCCTCAGCCCCAGCATTTT.